This T cell receptor (beta chain) is from a study of cytotoxic CD8 clonotypes in ibrutinib-treated CLL. General observations from the study: Clonality increased at ibrutinib response, then returned toward baseline at progression. While tracking circulating CD8+ T-cell counts, baseline clonality exceeded that of age-matched healthy donors.

The ends were cut back, 1 base at V and 0 bases at J, with 10 bases in the middle. The CDR3 contains 16 residues. Germline V gene lookup returns CDR1 SGHVS and CDR2 FNYEAQ. Assay: immunoSEQ multiplex PCR; the TCRdb copy retains only in-frame clones and omits some. The data contain about 160,000 clones, over 65% of them seen just once; the ten biggest clones take up 2% to 2.5%. For this clone: No antigen is known for it.

V and J are TRBV7-6 and TRBJ1-3; D gene ambiguous. This material consisted of PBMCs, taken after 12 months of ibrutinib treatment. The TCR originated in a human donor with chronic lymphocytic leukemia. CDR3 region: CASSLGGPDSGNTIYF. The DNA for the CDR3 is TGTGCCAGCAGCTTAGGCGGCCCGGACTCTGGAAACACCATATATTTT.